Following are 27 T cell receptor beta chains from one sample sequenced in a study of a mutant IDH1 vaccine in newly diagnosed glioma. Clones were sequenced by immunoSEQ multiplex PCR, and TCRdb holds only the in-frame ones, with some missing. The table lists about 94,000 clones, 89% of them singletons. Their antigens remain unidentified. Time point meaning: week 47, end of study. One vaccine dose held 300 ug of mutant IDH1 20-mer peptide and came with topical imiquimod. Material: PBMCs, obtained from a glioma patient whose treatment included an IDH1 peptide vaccine. The origin of the receptors is a woman between 45 and 60 years old with glioma.

The CDR3 coding sequence is TGTGCCAGCAGTTATCTTGGGGTAGGAGAAAAACTGTTTTTT. Residues: CASSYLGVGEKLFF. The chain combines TRBV6-5 with TRBJ1-4; D remains unclear. Germline-derived CDR1 and CDR2 are MNHEY and SVGAGI. Trimming removed 3 bases from V and 8 bases from J, with 13 bases in between. The CDR3 length is 14 residues.

The V and J genes are TRBV5-5 and TRBJ2-4; 9 bases are shared with TRBD1. Germline CDR1 SGHKS, CDR2 YYEKEE (reference sequence). The CDR3 length is 18 residues. V dropped 0 bases and J dropped 1; count of bases not matched to a gene: 8. CDR3 loop: CASSLALPGTGAKNIQYF. The CDR3 DNA sequence: TGTGCCAGCAGCTTGGCCTTACCGGGGACAGGGGCCAAAAACATTCAGTACTTC.

The V and J genes are TRBV27 and TRBJ2-7; 13 bases are shared with TRBD2. The germline gives CDR1 MNHEY, CDR2 SMNVEV (reference sequence). This CDR3 is 15 amino acids long. The V segment lost 4 bases and the J segment 2 bases; nucleotides outside the gene matches: 2. This chain's CDR3 is CASSSLAGGPYEQYF. The DNA for the CDR3 is TGTGCCAGCAGTTCACTAGCGGGAGGGCCCTACGAGCAGTACTTC.

The CDR3 reads CASSSGGSSYEQYF. CDR3 in DNA: TGCGCCAGCAGCTCGGGCGGAAGCTCCTACGAGCAGTACTTC. This chain joins TRBV5-1 and TRBJ2-7; D unresolved. The CDR3 extends over 14 amino acids. With 3 bases removed from V and 0 bases from J, the gap between germline ends came to 10 bases. The germline CDR1 and CDR2 sequences are SGHRS and YFSETQ.

V gene TRBV19 combines with J gene TRBJ2-3, with a weak D call TRBD1 (5 bases). The CDR3 sequence is 14 residues long. Germline loops: CDR1 LNHDA, CDR2 SQIVND (reference sequence). V was pared by 7 bases and J by 0 bases, with 11 bases between. The CDR3 bases are TGTGCCAGTACCCTGACAGAGAGCACAGATACGCAGTATTTT. Its protein is CASTLTESTDTQYF.

The gene calls are TRBV12-5 and TRBJ2-2; D possibly corresponds to TRBD2 (6 bases). Germline CDR1 and CDR2: LGHNT and FRNRAP. The ends were cut back, 0 bases at V and 3 bases at J, with 8 bases in the middle. CDR3 length equals 15 residues. The CDR3 coding sequence is TGTGCTAGTGGTTTGGTCGGGGGTCACACCGGGGAGCTGTTTTTT. It specifies CASGLVGGHTGELFF.

The CDR3 loop is CASSERLAGLEQYF. CDR3 nucleotide sequence: TGTGCCAGCAGTGAACGACTAGCGGGTCTCGAGCAGTACTTC. The rearrangement uses TRBV2 and TRBJ2-7, with 10 nucleotides matching TRBD2. The CDR3 covers 14 residues. With V trimmed by 2 bases and J by 6 bases, 4 bases remained unmatched. Germline values: CDR1 SNHLY, CDR2 FYNNEI. Filled out from reference TRBV2 and TRBJ2-7, the complete variable domain reads EPEVTQTPSHQVTQMGQEVILRCVPISNHLYFYWYRQILGQKVEFLVSFYNNEISEKSEIFDDQFSVERPDGSNFTLKIRSTKLEDSAMYFCASSERLAGLEQYFGPGTRLTVT.

This clone occurred a few times. The rearrangement links TRBV19 to TRBJ2-1; the D gene could be TRBD1 or TRBD2 (5 bases each). Germline CDR1 and CDR2: LNHDA and SQIVND (reference sequence). V was trimmed by 3 bases and J by 8 bases, leaving 26 bases between them. This CDR3 contains 18 residues. CDR3 region: CASSIAISSGRLVDEQFF. CDR3 coding DNA: TGTGCCAGTAGTATCGCGATCTCTTCGGGACGATTGGTCGATGAGCAGTTCTTC.

V is TRBV6-6 and J is TRBJ1-2, with D possibly matching TRBD1 (5 bases). The ends were cut back, 4 bases at V and 4 bases at J, with 13 bases in the middle. The CDR3 loop spans 14 amino acids. Germline V gene sequence: CDR1 MNHNY, CDR2 SVGAGI (reference sequence). CDR3 residues: CASSSGIPVYGYTF. CDR3 nucleotides: TGTGCCAGCAGTTCAGGGATTCCCGTCTATGGCTACACCTTC.

This sequence joins TRBV5-1 and TRBJ2-3; possibly TRBD2 for D (6 bases). V was trimmed by 4 bases and J by 0 bases, leaving 21 bases between them. Germline CDR1 SGHRS, CDR2 YFSETQ. This CDR3 comprises 18 residues. The CDR3 sequence is CASSDEEAGSRSTDTQYF. For the CDR3, the DNA is TGCGCCAGCAGCGACGAAGAAGCCGGGAGCCGAAGCACAGATACGCAGTATTTT.

This sequence joins TRBV27 and TRBJ2-2, with TRBD2 identical over 10 bases. V trimming: 3 bases; J trimming: 4 bases; junction bases outside the gene matches: 8. Germline lookup yields CDR1 MNHEY and CDR2 SMNVEV (reference sequence). The CDR3 length is 17 residues. CDR3: CASSLVQREGFTGELFF. In DNA form, the CDR3 reads TGTGCCAGCAGTTTGGTCCAGCGGGAGGGTTTCACCGGGGAGCTGTTTTTT.

The gene calls are TRBV28 and TRBJ1-5; no clear D. CDR1 and CDR2 (germline): MDHEN, SYDVKM. Between the trimmed V and J ends, which lost 2 bases and 3 bases, there was a span of 8 bases. The CDR3 spans 14 residues. CDR3 residues: CASSLPGNNQPQHF. CDR3 bases: TGTGCCAGCAGTTTACCAGGCAACAATCAGCCCCAGCATTTT. The full variable domain, its missing parts supplied by reference TRBV28 and TRBJ1-5, is DVKVTQSSRYLVKRTGEKVFLECVQDMDHENMFWYRQDPGLGLRLIYFSYDVKMKEKGDIPEGYSVSREKKERFSLILESASTNQTSMYLCASSLPGNNQPQHFGDGTRLSIL.

The CDR3 nucleotides read TGTGCCTGGAGGCGGACACAGAACACTGAAGCTTTCTTT. Its translation is CAWRRTQNTEAFF. The chain joins TRBV30 to TRBJ1-1; tentative D call: TRBD1 (5 bases). CDR3 length: 13 amino acids. CDR1 is GTSNPN, CDR2 SVGIG, per germline (reference sequence). The V gene lost 3 bases and the J gene lost 1 base, with 9 bases spanning the gap.

This rearrangement joins TRBV10-2 to TRBJ2-1, with D perhaps TRBD2 (5 bases). The CDR3 runs to 16 residues. Per the germline V gene, CDR1 is WSHSY and CDR2 is SAAADI. V was trimmed by 8 bases and J by 0 bases, leaving 17 bases between them. The CDR3 spells CASEPTILGSYNEQFF. The CDR3 DNA sequence: TGCGCCAGCGAACCGACAATACTAGGCTCCTACAATGAGCAGTTCTTC.

The V call is TRBV5-1, the J call TRBJ1-1; D perhaps matches TRBD1 (6 bases). The CDR3 totals 17 residues. Trimming shortened V by 0 bases and J by 0 bases, and 15 bases separated the two germline ends. CDR1 and CDR2 from the germline V gene are SGHRS and YFSETQ. The chain's CDR3 is CASSLERRGIMNTEAFF. The CDR3 nucleotides read TGCGCCAGCAGCTTGGAGAGGAGGGGGATAATGAACACTGAAGCTTTCTTT. The full variable domain, its missing parts supplied by reference TRBV5-1 and TRBJ1-1, is KAGVTQTPRYLIKTRGQQVTLSCSPISGHRSVSWYQQTPGQGLQFLFEYFSETQRNKGNFPGRFSGRQFSNSRSEMNVSTLELGDSALYLCASSLERRGIMNTEAFFGQGTRLTVV.

This chain connects TRBV5-6 to TRBJ2-5; D is perhaps TRBD2 (6 bases). V was clipped by 6 bases and J by 1 base, with 16 bases between them. The CDR3 loop spans 15 amino acids. From germline, CDR1 is SGHDT and CDR2 YYEEEE. This chain's CDR3 is CASKTGTLFQETQYF. CDR3 in DNA: TGTGCCAGCAAAACCGGGACTTTATTCCAAGAGACCCAGTACTTC.

The chain employs TRBV2 and TRBJ2-5; TRBD2 is a possible D gene (6 bases). The germline V gene encodes CDR1 SNHLY and CDR2 FYNNEI. CDR3 length: 13 residues. V lost 7 bases and J 2 bases, leaving 11 bases between the germline ends. The CDR3 DNA reads as TGTGCCAGCAAGGGCCGGGAGCAAGAGACCCAGTACTTC. Translation: CASKGREQETQYF.

The chain uses TRBV7-2 and TRBJ1-2, with 7 nucleotides matching TRBD1. Germline V CDR1 and CDR2: SGHTA, FQGNSA. The CDR3 extends over 16 amino acids. The junction had 5 bases not matched to a gene; V was cut back by 1 base and J by 0 bases. This CDR3 reads CASSLGQGIANYGYTF. The CDR3 DNA reads TGTGCCAGCAGCTTAGGACAGGGTATCGCTAACTATGGCTACACCTTC.

The chain has TRBV14 and TRBJ2-5; 11 nucleotides agree with TRBD2. The J call is doubtful: the DNA matches TRBJ2-7 better. Germline lookup yields CDR1 SGHDN and CDR2 FVKESK. CDR3 length: 14 residues. The CDR3 sequence: CASSRLAGGYEQYF. The CDR3 DNA reads as TGTGCCAGCAGCCGTCTAGCGGGGGGTTACGAGCAGTACTTC.

This chain links TRBV10-1 with TRBJ2-2, with TRBD1 matching over 9 bases. The trim removed 5 bases at V and 3 bases at J, leaving 7 bases unmatched. The CDR3 totals 16 residues. Germline V gene sequence: CDR1 WNHNN, CDR2 SYGVQD (reference sequence). The CDR3 DNA follows: TGCGCCAGCAGTCTAACGTGGACAGGGGACACCGGGGAGCTGTTTTTT. Its protein product is CASSLTWTGDTGELFF.

The gene calls are TRBV15 and TRBJ1-5; D remains unclear. Looked up from germline, CDR1 is LNHNV and CDR2 is YYDKDF (reference sequence). V lost 1 base to trimming and J lost 5 bases, with 9 bases between them. CDR3 size: 14 residues. The DNA for the CDR3 is TGTGCCACCAGCAGAGTTGGCGGTTATCAGCCCCAGCATTTT. Its translation is CATSRVGGYQPQHF.

The chain is built from TRBV28 and TRBJ2-6; weak D call: TRBD1 (6 bases). The germline CDR1 and CDR2 sequences are MDHEN and SYDVKM. CDR3 length: 15 amino acids. V gave up 3 bases and J gave up 4 bases, with 10 bases separating them. The CDR3 sequence: CASSFQGSGANVLTF. CDR3 coding DNA: TGTGCCAGCAGTTTCCAGGGGTCCGGGGCCAACGTCCTGACTTTC. Full variable domain (rest looked up from reference TRBV28 and TRBJ2-6): DVKVTQSSRYLVKRTGEKVFLECVQDMDHENMFWYRQDPGLGLRLIYFSYDVKMKEKGDIPEGYSVSREKKERFSLILESASTNQTSMYLCASSFQGSGANVLTFGAGSRLTVL.

The chain has TRBV6-6 and TRBJ2-3, with D unresolved. CDR1 MNHNY and CDR2 SVGAGI come from the germline V gene (reference sequence). The CDR3 has 16 amino acids. Trimming removed 2 bases at V and 0 bases at J, with 12 bases between. CDR3: CASSYETGLSTDTQYF. The CDR3 region has the DNA TGTGCCAGCAGTTACGAGACTGGGCTTAGCACAGATACGCAGTATTTT.

The gene calls are TRBV15 and TRBJ1-1, with D unclear. The CDR3 has 16 amino acids. Germline-derived CDR1 and CDR2 are LNHNV and YYDKDF (reference sequence). Trimming removed 3 bases at V and 0 bases at J, with 14 bases between. CDR3: CATSSSQRYMNTEAFF. CDR3 bases: TGTGCCACCAGCAGTTCACAGCGTTATATGAACACTGAAGCTTTCTTT.

V usage is TRBV9 and J usage is TRBJ1-1; 10 nucleotides agree with TRBD1. The CDR3 has 17 residues. CDR1 and CDR2 from the germline V gene are SGDLS and YYNGEE. J lost 4 bases, V lost 3 bases, and 12 bases had no gene match. DNA for the CDR3: TGTGCCAGCAGCGGACCCCGGGACAGGGGAGGAGGCACTGAAGCTTTCTTT. Protein product: CASSGPRDRGGGTEAFF. Variable domain in full (rest from reference TRBV9 and TRBJ1-1): DSGVTQTPKHLITATGQRVTLRCSPRSGDLSVYWYQQSLDQGLQFLIQYYNGEERAKGNILERFSAQQFPDLHSELNLSSLELGDSALYFCASSGPRDRGGGTEAFFGQGTRLTVV.

The genes are TRBV6-5 and TRBJ1-1; 9 nucleotides agree with TRBD1. The germline CDR1 and CDR2 sequences are MNHEY and SVGAGI. The CDR3 sequence is 15 residues long. V was clipped by 6 bases and J by 5 bases; unmatched bases: 10. Written as DNA, the CDR3 is TGTGCCAGCAGGAGGGACAGGGACCTGAGTACTGAAGCTTTCTTT. This sequence encodes CASRRDRDLSTEAFF.

The genes are TRBV7-3 and TRBJ2-3; D ambiguous. This CDR3 is built from 14 residues. V lost 0 bases and J lost 7, with 11 bases in between. CDR1 is SGHTA, CDR2 FQGTGA, per germline. This CDR3 is CASSLTGSSHTQYF. CDR3 coding DNA: TGTGCCAGCAGCTTAACGGGCTCCTCCCATACGCAGTATTTT.